Sequencing of this TCR beta chain was carried out in a study of T cells expressing NK-cell markers (dated by TCRdb to 2020 to 2022). Regarding the study in general: Three sorted T-cell subsets (CD3+CD56+NKG2C+, CD3+CD56+NKG2C- and CD3+CD56-NKG2C+) from fewer than 10 donors had their TCR beta-chain repertoires profiled. Seven of the eight sequenced donors were HCMV-seropositive and one was HCMV-seronegative. All eight donors whose samples were sequenced were randomly selected healthy volunteers, three of them men and five women. The libraries were sequenced on Illumina HiSeq 2000/2500, MiSeq or NextSeq, producing 2 x 150 bp reads. Study-level results and caveats: In over 5 donors, the dominant CD3+CD56+NKG2C+ clonotypes were among the top 10 CD8+ clonotypes and accounted for about 1.0-7.5% of CD8+ T cells. Those dominant clonotypes were again the most abundant among CD3+CD56-NKG2C+ cells in a handful of donors, at about 25-60.1%. Whether the expanded NKG2C-expressing T cell clones were specific for HCMV antigens was left unclear.

TCRdb lists the instrument as Illumina HiSeq 2000. 5'RACE template switching, by which a universal primer site and unique molecular identifiers were added, was used to make TCR beta cDNA libraries. Synthesis of cDNA was primed from the TCR beta constant segment and was followed by two consecutive PCR amplification steps. The study's own analysis went as follows. MIGEC was used to demultiplex reads and group the reads by UMI, and MiTCR was used to assemble and quantify clonotypes. To exclude erroneous sequences, any TCR cDNA sequence not supported by at least two reads was discarded. Downstream repertoire analysis used the tcR package, and clonotypes were matched across fractions by CDR3 nucleotide sequence plus V segment. Antigen specificity was annotated against VDJdb with VDJmatch, allowing one amino acid substitution in CDR3. TCRdb reprocessed the reads and lists each CDR3 protein sequence as a single entry, with no DNA. None of the V and J calls come from the authors' own analysis; TCRdb made them. The sample's own table lists 500,000 to 600,000 distinct CDR3 sequences. 3.5% to 4.5% of the sample lies in the top ten.

Worth noting for this clonotype: It has no known antigen specificity.

The CDR3 contains 15 residues, cysteine and phenylalanine counted. No DNA accompanies this entry. CDR1 and CDR2 are read off the germline V gene as WSHSY and SAAADI. A commercial ELISA kit detecting HCMV-specific IgG in serum was used to determine HCMV serostatus. Ficoll density gradient centrifugation was used to isolate peripheral blood mononuclear cells from blood. The clonotype originates from a man younger than 30 in good health. Donor details come from another sample of the same person, matched by shared clones. This receptor chain uses TRBV10-2 and TRBJ2-1; TCRdb's D call, TRBD1, is unchecked because there is no DNA. Sequences were obtained from blood T cells: a sorted CD56 or NKG2C T cell subset, CD4+ or CD8+ T cells, or bulk PBMC T cells (not recorded which). For the CDR3, the sequence is CASSDFRDGYNEQFF.